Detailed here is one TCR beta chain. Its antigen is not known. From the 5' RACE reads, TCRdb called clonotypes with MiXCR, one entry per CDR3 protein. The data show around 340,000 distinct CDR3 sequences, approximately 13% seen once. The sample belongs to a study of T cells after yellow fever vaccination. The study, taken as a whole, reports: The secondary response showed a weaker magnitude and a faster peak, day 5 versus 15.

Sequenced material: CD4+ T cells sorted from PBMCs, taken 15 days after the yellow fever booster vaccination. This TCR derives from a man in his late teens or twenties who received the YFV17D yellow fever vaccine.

The CDR3 region is CASSRRTGGFRANEKLFF. The CDR3 region has the DNA TGTGCCAGCAGTCGGAGGACAGGGGGATTCAGGGCTAATGAAAAACTGTTTTTT. The chain is built from TRBV6-6 and TRBJ1-4, with 10 nucleotides matching TRBD1. The CDR3 totals 18 residues. The germline V gene encodes CDR1 MNHNY and CDR2 SVGAGI (reference sequence). The V segment lost 5 bases and the J segment 3 bases; nucleotides outside the gene matches: 12.